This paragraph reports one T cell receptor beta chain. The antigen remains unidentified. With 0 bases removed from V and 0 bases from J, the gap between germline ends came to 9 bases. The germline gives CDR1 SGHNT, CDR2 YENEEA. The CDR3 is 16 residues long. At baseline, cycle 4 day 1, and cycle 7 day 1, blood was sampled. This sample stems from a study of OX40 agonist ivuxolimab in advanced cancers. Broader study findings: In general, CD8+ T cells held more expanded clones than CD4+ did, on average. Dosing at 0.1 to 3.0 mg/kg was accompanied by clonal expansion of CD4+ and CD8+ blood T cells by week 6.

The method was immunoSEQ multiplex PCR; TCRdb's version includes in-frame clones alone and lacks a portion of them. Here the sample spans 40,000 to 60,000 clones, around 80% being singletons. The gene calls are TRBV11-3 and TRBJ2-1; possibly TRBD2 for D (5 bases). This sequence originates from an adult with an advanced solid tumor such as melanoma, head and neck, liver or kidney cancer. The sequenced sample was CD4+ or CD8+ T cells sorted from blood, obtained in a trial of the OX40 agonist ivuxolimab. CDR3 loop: CASSLEGAVSYNEQFF. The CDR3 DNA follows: TGTGCCAGCAGCTTAGAAGGAGCGGTCTCCTACAATGAGCAGTTCTTC.